The rows below give T cell receptor beta chains drawn from one sample of a study of T cell repertoires in cytomegalovirus infection. Their antigen targets remain unknown. TCRdb itself ran the reads through MiXCR, one entry per CDR3 protein. The data hold 900,000 to 950,000 distinct CDR3 sequences, with 31% observed a single time. Sequencing used cultured CD8+ T cells from PBMCs, obtained from culture after CMV antigen stimulation. Every receptor here comes from a human donor in good health (CMV status not recorded). Some clones in this sample may be carry-over from other donors' samples. Both conserved end residues are part of each CDR3. Fields, in order: clone size, J gene, V gene, D gene, CDR3 DNA, CDR3 protein. D genes are given only for firm matches. Size is omitted from some rows. Given values are once, few, many or a class for expanded clones.

few | TRBJ1-2 | TRBV5-6 | . | TGTGCCAGCAGCTTGGAGGGTCGTAACAGAGATTCCTATGGCTACACCTTC | CASSLEGRNRDSYGYTF
many | TRBJ1-1 | TRBV7-2 | TRBD1 | TGTGCCAGCAGCTTAGTAGGGGACAGGAACACTGAAGCTTTCTTT | CASSLVGDRNTEAFF
many | TRBJ2-7 | TRBV7-2 | . | TGTGCCAGCAGCCTCCTGAGGGAGAGCTCCTACGAGCAGTACTTC | CASSLLRESSYEQYF
. | TRBJ2-7 | TRBV28 | . | TGTGCCAGCATTCCGGTTTCAGCTGTCCCGGGGTTCTACGAGCAGTACTTC | CASIPVSAVPGFYEQYF
. | TRBJ2-2 | TRBV4-1 | . | TGTGTCAGCAGCCAAGCGGCTGGGGGCACCGGGGAGCTGTTTTTT | CVSSQAAGGTGELFF
. | TRBJ2-2 | TRBV4-1 | . | TGCGCCAGCAGCCCTAAGACCGGCACCGGGGAGCTGTTTTTT | CASSPKTGTGELFF
few | TRBJ1-1 | TRBV5-6 | TRBD1 | TGTGCCAGCAGCTTGGGGACAGGGGCAATCCAGGGCACTGAAGCTTTCTTT | CASSLGTGAIQGTEAFF
. | TRBJ1-1 | TRBV27 | TRBD1 | TGTGCCAGCAGCCCGGGACAGGGGGACGTTGAAGCTTTCTTT | CASSPGQGDVEAFF
many | TRBJ2-3 | TRBV7-2 | TRBD2 | TGTGCCAGCAGCTTAATCGCGGGGACTAGCTCCCCAGATACGCAGTATTTT | CASSLIAGTSSPDTQYF
few | TRBJ2-3 | TRBV6-6 | . | TGTGCCACCCTGGACCACACAGATACGCAGTATTTT | CATLDHTDTQYF
few | TRBJ1-6 | TRBV4-1 | . | TGCGCCAGCAGCTCAAGCAGCTCTAATTCACCCCTCCACTTT | CASSSSSSNSPLHF
. | TRBJ2-7 | TRBV19 | TRBD2 | TGTGCCAGTAGTATTATTCCGGGGGGATCCTACGAGCAGTACTTC | CASSIIPGGSYEQYF
. | TRBJ1-5 | TRBV6-6 | . | TGTGCCAGCATGGACGGCAATCAGCCCCAGCATTTT | CASMDGNQPQHF
. | TRBJ2-2 | TRBV27 | . | TGTGCCAGCAGTTTGAAGGGCCTATGGATGGACGGGGAGCTGTTTTTT | CASSLKGLWMDGELFF
few | TRBJ2-6 | TRBV6-6 | . | TGTGCCAGCAGGCTTAGCTCTGGGGCCAACGTCCTGACTTTC | CASRLSSGANVLTF
few | TRBJ1-4 | TRBV12-3/TRBV12-4 | TRBD1 | TGTGCCAGCACCCAGGGGGGCGGAGCTAATGAAAAACTGTTTTTT | CASTQGGGANEKLFF
many | TRBJ2-5 | TRBV7-2 | TRBD2 | TGTGCCAGCAGCTCCGGACTAGCGGGGGGGCGGGAGACCCAGTACTTC | CASSSGLAGGRETQYF
. | TRBJ2-2 | TRBV6-5 | TRBD1 | TGTGCCAGCAGGCGCCGGGACAGGGTGCGGGAGCTGTTTTTT | CASRRRDRVRELFF
many | TRBJ2-5 | TRBV27 | TRBD1 | TGTGCCAGCAGTAGGGGACAGCAAGAGACCCAGTACTTC | CASSRGQQETQYF
. | TRBJ2-1 | TRBV9 | TRBD2 | TGTGCCAGCAGCGTAGCGCGAGCGGGGGGGCTCAATGAGCAGTTCTTC | CASSVARAGGLNEQFF
once | TRBJ1-1 | TRBV6-5 | . | TGTGCCAGCAGTTACTTAAAAAACAGCGACTTGAACACTGAAGCTTTCTTT | CASSYLKNSDLNTEAFF
few | TRBJ2-1 | TRBV6-1 | TRBD2 | TGTGCCAGCAGGGGCCCTGGACTAGCGGGCGTGTACAATGAGCAGTTCTTC | CASRGPGLAGVYNEQFF
. | TRBJ2-5 | TRBV2 | . | TGTGCCAGCACCTCCAGGGCGTCCCAAGAGACCCAGTACTTC | CASTSRASQETQYF
many | TRBJ2-5 | TRBV7-2 | TRBD2 | TGTGCCAGCAGCTTACCTCCGGGACTAGCGGGGGGTGAGACCCAGTACTTC | CASSLPPGLAGGETQYF
few | TRBJ2-1 | TRBV7-3 | . | TGTGCCAGCAGCTTAGGGTGGGGCGAGTCCTACAATGAGCAGTTCTTC | CASSLGWGESYNEQFF
. | TRBJ1-1 | TRBV20-1 | . | TGCAGTGCTAGAGTACAGGGATTGAACACTGAAGCTTTCTTT | CSARVQGLNTEAFF
many | TRBJ2-7 | TRBV7-8 | TRBD2 | TGTGCCAGCAGCTTAGAACAGCGGGGGGCCAAGTCCTACGAGCAGTACTTC | CASSLEQRGAKSYEQYF
. | TRBJ1-1 | TRBV4-1 | . | TGCGCCAGCAGCCAAAAAAGATATAACCAGACTATGAACACTGAAGCTTTCTTT | CASSQKRYNQTMNTEAFF
few | TRBJ1-5 | TRBV6-2/TRBV6-3 | . | TGTGCCAGCCCTCACTTCTTCGGGCAGGGCGGCAATCAGCCCCAGCATTTT | CASPHFFGQGGNQPQHF
few | TRBJ2-7 | TRBV4-1 | . | TGCGCCAGCAGCCAAGGGCCCGGCAACTACGAGCAGTACTTC | CASSQGPGNYEQYF
few | TRBJ2-1 | TRBV6-2/TRBV6-3 | . | TGTGCCAGCAGTTACGGAGGGGCCGGCAATGAGCAGTTCTTC | CASSYGGAGNEQFF
many | TRBJ2-5 | TRBV2 | . | TGTGCCAGCAGTGTGGTGATACTAGCCCTAGAGACCCAGTACTTC | CASSVVILALETQYF
many | TRBJ2-7 | TRBV7-8 | TRBD1 | TGTGCCAGCAGCTTGCCGGGACAGGGAAACTACGAGCAGTACTTC | CASSLPGQGNYEQYF
many | TRBJ2-5 | TRBV28 | . | TGTGCCAGCAGTTTGCTCGAACACCAAGAGACCCAGTACTTC | CASSLLEHQETQYF
. | TRBJ2-2 | TRBV4-1 | . | TGCGCCAGCAGCCAGATAGGGGGGGACACCGGGGAGCTGTTTTTT | CASSQIGGDTGELFF
. | TRBJ1-6 | TRBV7-7 | . | TGTGCTAGCAGCGCTTTATTATCACAGGGCCTCCAACTATCTAATTCACCCCTCCACTTT | CASSALLSQGLQLSNSPLHF
few | TRBJ1-1 | TRBV12-3/TRBV12-4 | . | TGTGCCAGCGACCCATGGGGGGCAGCTTTCTTT | CASDPWGAAFF
. | TRBJ1-1 | TRBV4-1 | . | TGTGCCAACAGGGAGAGAGGCTCTTCTGAAGCTTTCTTT | CANRERGSSEAFF
. | TRBJ2-7 | TRBV6-1 | TRBD2 | TGTGCCAGCAGTATTGGGACTAGCGGTGGGGGGGAGCAGTACTTC | CASSIGTSGGGEQYF
. | TRBJ2-5 | TRBV4-2 | . | TGTGCCAGCAGCCAAGAACCGAGCAGGGAGGAGACCCAGTACTTC | CASSQEPSREETQYF
. | TRBJ2-2 | TRBV19 | . | TGTGCCAGTAGTATAGATGGGGCGAACACCGGGGAGCTGTTTTTT | CASSIDGANTGELFF
few | TRBJ2-4 | TRBV28 | . | TGTGCCAGCAGTTTAAGAGAACACTATGCGGCCAAAAACATTCAGTACTTC | CASSLREHYAAKNIQYF
. | TRBJ2-1 | TRBV12-3/TRBV12-4 | TRBD2 | TGTGCCAGCAGTTTTGAGGGGAGGGTTGAGTTCTTC | CASSFEGRVEFF
once | TRBJ2-1 | TRBV4-1 | TRBD2 | TGCGCCAGCAGCTCTAGCGGGGGGGGTAGCTCCTACAATGAGCAGTTCTTC | CASSSSGGGSSYNEQFF
. | TRBJ2-1 | TRBV4-1 | TRBD1 | TGCGCCAGCAGCCCCAGGGACAGCCCTCTGACGAATGAGCAGTTCTTC | CASSPRDSPLTNEQFF
few | TRBJ2-1 | TRBV12-3/TRBV12-4 | TRBD1 | TGTGCCAGCAGTAACAGGGGGGATGAGCAGTTCTTC | CASSNRGDEQFF
few | TRBJ2-5 | TRBV7-9 | . | TGTGCCAGCAGCCTGAGTCAGGGAGAGACCCAGTACTTC | CASSLSQGETQYF
few | TRBJ2-1 | TRBV7-9 | . | TGTGCCAGCAGCTTTGGGATCTACAATGAGCAGTTCTTC | CASSFGIYNEQFF
. | TRBJ1-1 | TRBV14 | . | TGTGCCAGCAGCCAGCTCGGGGAAAGGGACACTGAAGCTTTCTTT | CASSQLGERDTEAFF